This TCR beta chain was captured in a study of T cells in Graves' hyperthyroidism and ophthalmopathy. This clonotype was recorded at least ten times. TCR beta CDR3 regions were amplified from RNA transcripts. Using the HTBI primer set, a first-round RT-PCR was run on the TCR CDR3. TCRdb re-called the multiplex PCR reads with MiXCR, one entry per CDR3 protein. The data contain about 350,000 distinct CDR3 sequences, 15% to 20% of them singletons. Fresh peripheral blood, around 9.3 ml of it, supplied the PBMCs. Sequencing was done on a sample of blood. The origin of this receptor is a woman in her late teens or twenties with Graves' hyperthyroidism.

This CDR3 is CASSSTGTREQYF. DNA of the CDR3: TGTGCCAGCAGCTCGACCGGGACGCGGGAGCAGTACTTC. This chain uses TRBV6-1 with TRBJ2-7, with D perhaps being TRBD1 or TRBD2 (5 bases each). The CDR3 is made up of 13 amino acids. The germline V gene has CDR1 MNHNS and CDR2 SASEGT. Trimming took off 6 bases at V and 7 bases at J, with 16 bases between the two ends.